The clone carrying this T cell receptor (beta chain) has a handful of counts. The antigen remains unidentified. This specimen comes from a study of beta chain features in type 1 diabetes. General study results and limits: cDNA sequencing could over-represent cells with high TCR expression. A pattern of fewer insertions and more deletions at VDJ junctions was seen in type 1 diabetes patients. The study notes PCR might favor shorter templates equally in patients and controls. All four CD4+ subsets of Type 1 diabetes patients contained TCRB CDR3s that were moderately but significantly shorter.

The isolated RNA, all of it, was reverse transcribed, so expressed TCRB transcripts were what got sequenced. Several million reads were obtained on average from naive, central memory and regulatory T cell samples. The table came from immunoSEQ multiplex PCR; TCRdb's copy has only in-frame clones and leaves some out. The top ten hold roughly 1% of the sample, which has over 300,000 clones, roughly a tenth seen once. The sample taken for sequencing was central memory CD4+ T cells from blood. The TCR comes from a man aged 25 to 45 with type 1 diabetes.

The CDR3 DNA reads TGCGCCAGCAGCCAAGGAGCGGGACACTACAATGAGCAGTTCTTC. This encodes CASSQGAGHYNEQFF. The rearrangement joins TRBV4-3 to TRBJ2-1; D is possibly TRBD2 (7 bases). V was cut by 1 base and J by 3 bases, with 10 bases left in between. CDR3 length equals 15 residues. Germline values: CDR1 LGHNA, CDR2 YSLEER.